Sequencing of this T cell receptor (beta chain) was carried out in a study of identifying expanded T cells in peripheral blood. Repertoires were generated with immunoSEQ multiplex PCR, while TCRdb's copy carries only in-frame clones and drops some. Of 55,000 to 75,000 clones listed, around 87% are singletons. The CDR3 spans 17 residues. Germline V lookup: CDR1 SGHRS, CDR2 YFSETQ. V lost 4 bases and J 2 bases, leaving 21 bases between the germline ends. The chain carries TRBV5-1 and TRBJ1-1; maybe TRBD1 (6 bases). This TCR was recovered from a person between 18 and 75 years old in good health. Source material: blood. The CDR3 DNA reads TGCGCCAGCAGCGTCGGCCGGGACATTTGGGGAAACACTGAAGCTTTCTTT. This sequence encodes CASSVGRDIWGNTEAFF.